This entry is about one T cell receptor beta chain. These data are taken from a study of cytomegalovirus exposure and HLA in healthy donors. Sequencing used immunoSEQ multiplex PCR; TCRdb keeps in-frame clones, though not all of them. The sample includes approximately 280,000 clones, roughly 90% of them seen just once. Trimming removed 1 base from V and 4 bases from J; junction bases left unmatched: 6. This CDR3 contains 16 residues. Germline V gene data show CDR1 as SGHVS and CDR2 as FQNEAQ. Sequenced: PBMCs. This sequence joins TRBV7-8 and TRBJ2-7; TRBD2 matches 11 bases. The receptor was isolated from a woman between 18 and 29 years old in good health and CMV-seronegative. The CDR3 DNA sequence: TGTGCCAGCAGCTTAGGCCTGGGACTAGCGGAATACGAGCAGTACTTC. Amino acids: CASSLGLGLAEYEQYF.